These 14 T cell receptor beta chains originate from one sample sequenced in a study of blood T cells in healthy people across ages (dated by TCRdb to about 2015). Libraries were built with 5' RACE. The reads were generated on an Illumina HiSeq 2500. A second PCR of about 6 to 11 cycles was run with a J-beta primer mix and a sample-barcoded 5' primer. TCRdb handled the public reads itself, with Q25 trimming in fastp and clone calling in MiXCR, and kept productive beta chains. Entries that share a CDR3 protein sequence are merged under the most common genes and DNA. Within this sample are around 1,500,000 distinct CDR3 sequences, with around two fifths of them counted one time only. 7% to 9% of the sample is held by the ten biggest clonotypes. Sequencing was carried out using blood. Source of these receptors: a woman between 18 and 29 years old in good health.

The CDR3 loop is CASSTRLASDTQYF. The CDR3, as DNA: TGTGCCAGCAGCACCCGACTAGCTTCAGATACGCAGTATTTT. The chain combines TRBV7-6 with TRBJ2-3; 7 bases map to TRBD2. The CDR3 spans 14 residues. Germline CDR1 reads SGHVS; CDR2 reads FNYEAQ. With V trimmed by 5 bases and J by 4 bases, 6 bases remained unmatched.

The genes are TRBV20-1 and TRBJ2-1, with 14 bases lining up with TRBD2. V gave up 6 bases and J gave up 13 bases; unmatched junction bases: 11. Germline V CDR1 and CDR2: DFQATT, SNEGSKA (reference sequence). The CDR3 loop spans 14 amino acids. This CDR3 is CSASTSGRGETQFF. CDR3 DNA sequence: TGCAGTGCATCGACTAGCGGGAGGGGAGAGACCCAGTTCTTC.

The chain has TRBV25-1 and TRBJ1-2, with D perhaps matching TRBD1 (5 bases). This CDR3 has 14 residues. V was clipped by 8 bases and J by 4 bases, with 17 bases between them. Germline values: CDR1 MGHDK, CDR2 SYGVNS. The CDR3 spells CASGRDGQFYGYTF. The CDR3 DNA sequence: TGTGCCAGCGGCCGGGACGGCCAGTTCTATGGCTACACCTTC.

On this clonotype itself: Germline is not matched at one junction end, which may reflect a read error. The rearrangement uses TRBV28 and TRBJ2-1, with D possibly called TRBD1 or TRBD2 (5 bases each). The germline V gene has CDR1 MDHEN and CDR2 SYDVKM. This CDR3 is 15 amino acids long. The CDR3 sequence is CASSLRGASYNGQFF. CDR3 DNA: TGTGCCAGCAGTTTAAGAGGGGCCTCCTACAATGGGCAGTTCTTC.

There are a few counts of this clonotype. The V gene is TRBV12-3 or TRBV12-4, the J gene TRBJ2-3; 8 bases are shared with TRBD2. Trimming removed 10 bases from V and 2 bases from J; junction bases left unmatched: 11. The CDR3 consists of 15 residues. CDR3 DNA: TGTGCCATCGCGCCCACTAGCGGTAACACAGATACGCAGTATTTT. The encoded protein is CAIAPTSGNTDTQYF.

This clonotype was detected only a few times. This chain uses TRBV7-2 with TRBJ2-7, with 9 nucleotides matching TRBD2. This CDR3 comprises 16 residues. V dropped 1 base and J dropped 5; count of bases not matched to a gene: 9. CDR1 and CDR2 from the germline V gene are SGHTA and FQGNSA. The CDR3 nucleotides are TGTGCCAGCAGCTTAGGACCTAGAGCGGGAGGCCACGAGCAGTACTTC. This translates into CASSLGPRAGGHEQYF. The full variable domain, with the rest looked up from reference TRBV7-2 and TRBJ2-7, is GAGVSQSPSNKVTEKGKDVELRCDPISGHTALYWYRQSLGQGLEFLIYFQGNSAPDKSGLPSDRFSAERTGGSVSTLTIQRTQQEDSAVYLCASSLGPRAGGHEQYFGPGTRLTVT.

The chain has TRBV20-1 and TRBJ1-6; 7 nucleotides align to TRBD1. The junction had 9 bases not matched to a gene; V was cut back by 4 bases and J by 0 bases. Germline V gene sequence: CDR1 DFQATT, CDR2 SNEGSKA (reference sequence). The CDR3 has 17 amino acids. In DNA, the CDR3 is TGCAGTGCTACCTCGGACAGGCAGAGCTCCTATAATTCACCCCTCCACTTT. Translating it yields CSATSDRQSSYNSPLHF.

This clonotype has just a few counts. The chain combines TRBV5-1 with TRBJ1-2, with TRBD1 as a possible D gene (6 bases). The length of the CDR3 is 14 residues. Per the germline V gene, CDR1 is SGHRS and CDR2 is YFSETQ. The ends were cut back, 1 base at V and 7 bases at J, with 14 bases in the middle. As DNA, the CDR3 is TGCGCCAGCAGCTTGATACAGGGTGATGGTGGCTACACCTTC. It codes for CASSLIQGDGGYTF.

This sequence joins TRBV20-1 and TRBJ2-2, with D perhaps matching TRBD2 (6 bases). The germline V gene has CDR1 DFQATT and CDR2 SNEGSKA (reference sequence). The CDR3 contains 15 residues. Trimming cost V 1 base and J 5 bases, with 14 bases left between them. CDR3 in amino acids: CSARVSGVGTGELFF. CDR3 nucleotide sequence: TGCAGTGCTAGAGTTTCGGGAGTAGGAACCGGGGAGCTGTTTTTT.

The chain combines TRBV27 with TRBJ2-1; 7 nucleotides line up with TRBD2. Germline V gene data show CDR1 as MNHEY and CDR2 as SMNVEV (reference sequence). This CDR3 spans 14 amino acids. V lost 4 bases and J lost 9; bases outside the gene matches: 9. The CDR3 here is CASSSGLVYGEQFF. The DNA of the CDR3 is TGTGCCAGCAGTTCCGGACTAGTTTACGGTGAGCAGTTCTTC.

The rearrangement joins TRBV3-1 to TRBJ2-1; the match to TRBD1 covers 9 bases. CDR1 is LGHDT and CDR2 is YNNKEL in the germline V gene (reference sequence). The V and J ends lost 0 bases and 8 bases, in that order; junction bases with no gene match: 5. The CDR3 sequence is 15 residues long. DNA for the CDR3: TGTGCCAGCAGCCAAGACCGGGACAGGGCTTATGAGCAGTTCTTC. Translating gives CASSQDRDRAYEQFF.

The chain employs TRBV7-9 and TRBJ1-6; D is ambiguous. There are 15 residues in the CDR3. Germline CDR1 reads SEHNR; CDR2 reads FQNEAQ (reference sequence). Trimming cost V 5 bases and J 0 bases, with 8 bases left between them. CDR3 nucleotide sequence: TGTGCCAGCAGCCCCTGGAGCTCCTATAATTCACCCCTCCACTTT. Translated: CASSPWSSYNSPLHF.

The V gene is TRBV10-3, the J gene TRBJ2-1; tentatively, D is TRBD2 (5 bases). V was clipped by 11 bases and J by 0 bases, with 14 bases between them. Looked up from germline, CDR1 is ENHRY and CDR2 is SYGVKD. The CDR3 extends over 14 amino acids. The CDR3 reads CAVWTPSSYNEQFF. In DNA, the CDR3 is TGTGCCGTCTGGACTCCGAGCTCCTACAATGAGCAGTTCTTC.

The genes are TRBV27 and TRBJ2-5; 11 bases align to TRBD1. The DNA end favors TRBJ2-7, so the J call may be wrong. This CDR3 is 19 amino acids long. The germline V gene encodes CDR1 MNHEY and CDR2 SMNVEV (reference sequence). The CDR3 region is CASSAPIIGQGAALDEQYF. Written as DNA, the CDR3 is TGTGCCAGCAGTGCTCCCATAATCGGACAGGGGGCGGCGTTGGACGAGCAGTACTTC.